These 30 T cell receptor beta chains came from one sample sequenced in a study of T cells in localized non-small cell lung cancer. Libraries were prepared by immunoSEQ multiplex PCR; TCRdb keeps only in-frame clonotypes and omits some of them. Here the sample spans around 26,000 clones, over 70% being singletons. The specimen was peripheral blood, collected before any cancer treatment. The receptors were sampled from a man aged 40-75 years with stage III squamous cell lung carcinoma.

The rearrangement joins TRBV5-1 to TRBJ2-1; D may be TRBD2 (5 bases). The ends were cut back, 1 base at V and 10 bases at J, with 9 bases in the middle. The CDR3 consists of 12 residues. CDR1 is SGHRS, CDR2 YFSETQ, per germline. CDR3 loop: CASSLSGDEQFF. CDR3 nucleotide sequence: TGCGCCAGCAGCTTGAGCGGAGACGAGCAGTTCTTC.

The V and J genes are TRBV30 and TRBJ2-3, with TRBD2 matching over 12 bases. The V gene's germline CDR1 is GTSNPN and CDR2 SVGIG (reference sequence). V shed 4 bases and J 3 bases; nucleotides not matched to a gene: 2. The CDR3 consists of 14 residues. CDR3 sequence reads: CAWTGLAGTDTQYF. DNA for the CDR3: TGTGCCTGGACAGGACTAGCGGGAACAGATACGCAGTATTTT.

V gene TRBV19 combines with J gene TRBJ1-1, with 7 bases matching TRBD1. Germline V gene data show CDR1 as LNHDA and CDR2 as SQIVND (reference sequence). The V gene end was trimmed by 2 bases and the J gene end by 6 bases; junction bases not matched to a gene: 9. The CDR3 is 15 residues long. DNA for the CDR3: TGTGCCAGTAGTATACGACAGGGTGGGTTTGCTGAAGCTTTCTTT. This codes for CASSIRQGGFAEAFF.

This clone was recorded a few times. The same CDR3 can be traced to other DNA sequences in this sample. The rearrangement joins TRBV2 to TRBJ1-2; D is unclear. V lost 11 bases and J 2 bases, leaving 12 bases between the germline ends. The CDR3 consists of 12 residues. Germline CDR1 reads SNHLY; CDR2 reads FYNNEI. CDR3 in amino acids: CAPDAGNYGYTF. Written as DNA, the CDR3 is TGTGCCCCCGACGCGGGGAACTATGGCTACACCTTC.

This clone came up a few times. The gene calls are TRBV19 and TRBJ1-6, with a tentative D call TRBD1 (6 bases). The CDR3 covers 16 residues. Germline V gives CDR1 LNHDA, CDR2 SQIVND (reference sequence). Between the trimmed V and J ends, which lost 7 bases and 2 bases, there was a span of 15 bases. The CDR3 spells CASTLHRETYNSPLHF. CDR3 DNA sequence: TGTGCCAGTACCCTTCACAGGGAAACCTATAATTCACCCCTCCACTTT.

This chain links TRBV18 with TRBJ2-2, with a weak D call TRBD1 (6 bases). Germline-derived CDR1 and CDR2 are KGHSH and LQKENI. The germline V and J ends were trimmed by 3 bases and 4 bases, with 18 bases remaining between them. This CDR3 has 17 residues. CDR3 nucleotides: TGTGCCAGCTCACCTGCTAAGGACCTCAGGGGCACCGGGGAGCTGTTTTTT. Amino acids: CASSPAKDLRGTGELFF.

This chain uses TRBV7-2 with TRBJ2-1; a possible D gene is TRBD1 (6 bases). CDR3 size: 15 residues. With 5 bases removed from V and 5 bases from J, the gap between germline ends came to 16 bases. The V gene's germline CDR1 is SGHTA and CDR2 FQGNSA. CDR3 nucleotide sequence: TGTGCCAGCAGCCGCTCCAGGACAGAGAACAATGAGCAGTTCTTC. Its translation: CASSRSRTENNEQFF.

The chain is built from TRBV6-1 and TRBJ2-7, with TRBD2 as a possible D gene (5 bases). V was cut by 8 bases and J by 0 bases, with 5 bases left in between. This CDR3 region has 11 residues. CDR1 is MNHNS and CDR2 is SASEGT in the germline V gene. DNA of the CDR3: TGTGCCAGCGGGAGCTCCTACGAGCAGTACTTC. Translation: CASGSSYEQYF.

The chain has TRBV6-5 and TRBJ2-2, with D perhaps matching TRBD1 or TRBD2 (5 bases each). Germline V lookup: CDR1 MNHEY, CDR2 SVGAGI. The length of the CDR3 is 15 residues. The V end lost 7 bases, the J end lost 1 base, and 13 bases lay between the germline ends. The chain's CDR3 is CASKIGALNTGELFF. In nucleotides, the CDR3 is TGTGCCAGCAAGATCGGGGCACTGAACACCGGGGAGCTGTTTTTT.

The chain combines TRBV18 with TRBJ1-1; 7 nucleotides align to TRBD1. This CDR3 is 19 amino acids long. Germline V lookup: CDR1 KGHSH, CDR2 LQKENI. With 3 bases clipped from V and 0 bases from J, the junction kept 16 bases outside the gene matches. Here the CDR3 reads CASSPVAPRNRGLNTEAFF. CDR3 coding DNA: TGTGCCAGCTCACCGGTCGCTCCCCGGAACAGGGGCCTGAACACTGAAGCTTTCTTT.

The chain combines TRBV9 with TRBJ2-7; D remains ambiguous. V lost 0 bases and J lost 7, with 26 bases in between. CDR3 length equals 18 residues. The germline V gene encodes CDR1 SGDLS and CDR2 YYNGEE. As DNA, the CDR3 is TGTGCCAGCAGCGTAGTCTCTAGTGGCACCCTCTCTACTGGAGAGCAGTACGTC. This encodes CASSVVSSGTLSTGEQYV.

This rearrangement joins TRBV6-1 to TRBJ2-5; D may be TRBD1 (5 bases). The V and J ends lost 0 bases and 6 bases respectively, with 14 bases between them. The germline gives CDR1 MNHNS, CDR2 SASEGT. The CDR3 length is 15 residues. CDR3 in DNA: TGTGCCAGCAGTGAAGCGCTTCAGGGCAGACAGACCCAGTACTTC. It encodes CASSEALQGRQTQYF.

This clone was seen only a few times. The CDR3: CASSLVATQPQHF. Here the CDR3 DNA reads TGTGCCAGCAGCTTAGTTGCTACTCAGCCCCAGCATTTT. The V and J genes are TRBV7-2 and TRBJ1-5; D is undetermined. The V gene lost 1 base and the J gene lost 6 bases, with 7 bases spanning the gap. The CDR3 contains 13 residues. Germline-derived CDR1 and CDR2 are SGHTA and FQGNSA.

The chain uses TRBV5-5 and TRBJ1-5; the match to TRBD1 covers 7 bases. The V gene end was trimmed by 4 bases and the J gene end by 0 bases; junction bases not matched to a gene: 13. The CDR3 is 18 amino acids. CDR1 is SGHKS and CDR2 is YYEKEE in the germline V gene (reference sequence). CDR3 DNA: TGTGCCAGCAGCCCACATACTGGACAGGCTTATAGCAATCAGCCCCAGCATTTT. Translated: CASSPHTGQAYSNQPQHF.

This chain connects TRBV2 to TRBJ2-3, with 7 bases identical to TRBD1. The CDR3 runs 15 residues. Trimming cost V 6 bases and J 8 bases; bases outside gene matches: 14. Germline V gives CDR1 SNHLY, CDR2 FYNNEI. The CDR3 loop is CASRSRQGTAGTQYF. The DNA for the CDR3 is TGTGCCAGCAGGAGCAGACAGGGAACTGCGGGTACGCAGTATTTT.

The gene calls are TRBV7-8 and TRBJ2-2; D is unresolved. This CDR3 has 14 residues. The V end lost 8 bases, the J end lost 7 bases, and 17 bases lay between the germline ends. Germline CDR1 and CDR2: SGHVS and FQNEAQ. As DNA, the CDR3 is TGTGCCAGCCTTACCCTTATTGGGAACGGGGAGCTGTTTTTT. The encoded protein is CASLTLIGNGELFF.

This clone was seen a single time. For the CDR3, the DNA is TGTGCCAGCAGTGGGGTAGCGGGGGAGCTAACAGATACGCAGTATTTT. Amino acids: CASSGVAGELTDTQYF. The chain combines TRBV6-4 with TRBJ2-3; TRBD2 matches at 9 bases. CDR3 length: 16 amino acids. V was clipped by 4 bases and J by 3 bases; unmatched bases: 8. CDR1 MRHNA and CDR2 SNTAGT come from the germline V gene.

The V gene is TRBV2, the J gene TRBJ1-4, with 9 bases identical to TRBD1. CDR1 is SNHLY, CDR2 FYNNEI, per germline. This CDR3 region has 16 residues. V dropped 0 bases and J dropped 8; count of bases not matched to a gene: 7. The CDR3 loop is CASSEARGTGREKLFF. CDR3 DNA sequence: TGTGCCAGCAGTGAAGCCAGGGGGACAGGGAGGGAAAAACTGTTTTTT.

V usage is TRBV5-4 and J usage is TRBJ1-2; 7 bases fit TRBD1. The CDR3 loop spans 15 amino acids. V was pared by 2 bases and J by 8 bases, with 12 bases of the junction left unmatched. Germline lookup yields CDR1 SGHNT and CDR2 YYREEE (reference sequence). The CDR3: CASSFNLKGAGGYTF. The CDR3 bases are TGTGCCAGCAGCTTTAATCTGAAGGGGGCTGGAGGCTACACCTTC.

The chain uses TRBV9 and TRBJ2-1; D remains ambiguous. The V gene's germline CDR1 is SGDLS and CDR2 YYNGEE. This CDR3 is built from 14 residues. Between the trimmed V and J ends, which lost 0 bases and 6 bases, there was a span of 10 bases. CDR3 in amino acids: CASSVATWANEQFF. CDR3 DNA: TGTGCCAGCAGCGTAGCTACGTGGGCCAATGAGCAGTTCTTC.

The CDR3 DNA sequence: TGTGCCAGCAGCTTAGTTCCTTGGGGGACAGGGGCCCAAGAGACCCAGTACTTC. Encoded protein: CASSLVPWGTGAQETQYF. V is TRBV7-9 and J is TRBJ2-5; 10 bases fit TRBD1. Unmatched junction bases numbered 9, after V lost 1 base and J lost 1 base. The CDR3 sequence is 18 residues long. Germline V gene lookup returns CDR1 SEHNR and CDR2 FQNEAQ (reference sequence). Drawing the rest from reference TRBV7-9 and TRBJ2-5, the complete variable domain is DTGVSQNPRHKITKRGQNVTFRCDPISEHNRLYWYRQTLGQGPEFLTYFQNEAQLEKSRLLSDRFSAERPKGSFSTLEIQRTEQGDSAMYLCASSLVPWGTGAQETQYFGPGTRLLVL.

CDR3 residues: CASSLRAGNTIYF. The CDR3 DNA reads TGTGCCAGCAGCTTGCGGGCTGGAAACACCATATATTTT. The rearrangement links TRBV5-4 to TRBJ1-3; no clear D gene. Trimming left V 1 base short and J 2 bases short, with 4 bases between. The CDR3 runs 13 residues. CDR1 is SGHNT, CDR2 YYREEE, per germline (reference sequence).

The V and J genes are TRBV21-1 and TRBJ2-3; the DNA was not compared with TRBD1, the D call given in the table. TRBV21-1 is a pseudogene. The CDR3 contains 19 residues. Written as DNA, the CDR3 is TGTGCCAGCAGCAAAGAAGGGCAGGGTAGGGGGTACCGCACAGATACGCAGTATTTT. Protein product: CASSKEGQGRGYRTDTQYF.

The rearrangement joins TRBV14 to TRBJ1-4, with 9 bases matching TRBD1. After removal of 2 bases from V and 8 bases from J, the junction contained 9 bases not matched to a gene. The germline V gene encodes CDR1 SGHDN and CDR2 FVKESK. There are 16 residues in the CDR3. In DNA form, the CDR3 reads TGTGCCAGCAGCCAATCCGGGACAGGGATCAACGAAAAACTGTTTTTT. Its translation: CASSQSGTGINEKLFF.

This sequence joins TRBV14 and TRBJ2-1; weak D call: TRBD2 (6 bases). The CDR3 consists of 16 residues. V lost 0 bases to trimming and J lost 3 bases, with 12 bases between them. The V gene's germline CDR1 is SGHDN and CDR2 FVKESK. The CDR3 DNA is TGTGCCAGCAGCCAAGATAGGCTAGCGCACTACAATGAGCAGTTCTTC. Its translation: CASSQDRLAHYNEQFF.

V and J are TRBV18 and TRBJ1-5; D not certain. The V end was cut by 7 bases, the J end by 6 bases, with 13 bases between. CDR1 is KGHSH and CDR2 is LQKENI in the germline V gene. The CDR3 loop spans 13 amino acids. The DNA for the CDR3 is TGTGCCAGCTTCTCGGGTTACGGTCAGCCCCAGCATTTT. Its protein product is CASFSGYGQPQHF.

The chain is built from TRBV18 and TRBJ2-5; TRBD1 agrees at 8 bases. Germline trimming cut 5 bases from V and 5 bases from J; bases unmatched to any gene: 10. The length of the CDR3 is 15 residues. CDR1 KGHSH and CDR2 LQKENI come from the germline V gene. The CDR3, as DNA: TGTGCCAGCTCAACAACGACAGGGGTCGGGGAGACCCAGTACTTC. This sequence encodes CASSTTTGVGETQYF.

CDR3 protein: CASSVDPIDEQYF. Here the CDR3 DNA reads TGTGCCAGCAGCGTAGACCCTATTGACGAGCAGTACTTC. The chain is built from TRBV9 and TRBJ2-7; D gene unclear. The V and J ends lost 0 bases and 5 bases respectively, with 9 bases between them. This CDR3 comprises 13 residues. The germline CDR1 and CDR2 sequences are SGDLS and YYNGEE.

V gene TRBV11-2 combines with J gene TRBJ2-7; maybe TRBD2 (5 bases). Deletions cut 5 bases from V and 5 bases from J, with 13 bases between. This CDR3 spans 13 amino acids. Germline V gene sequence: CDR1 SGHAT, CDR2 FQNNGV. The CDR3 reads CASSTNSADEQYV. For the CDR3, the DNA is TGTGCCAGCAGCACTAATAGCGCCGACGAGCAGTACGTC.

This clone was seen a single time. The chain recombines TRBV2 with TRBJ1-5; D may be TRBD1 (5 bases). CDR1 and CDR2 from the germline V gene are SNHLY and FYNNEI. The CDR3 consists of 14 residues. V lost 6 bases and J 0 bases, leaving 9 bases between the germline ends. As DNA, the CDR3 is TGTGCCAGCAGGGGGACTTATAGCAATCAGCCCCAGCATTTT. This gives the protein CASRGTYSNQPQHF.